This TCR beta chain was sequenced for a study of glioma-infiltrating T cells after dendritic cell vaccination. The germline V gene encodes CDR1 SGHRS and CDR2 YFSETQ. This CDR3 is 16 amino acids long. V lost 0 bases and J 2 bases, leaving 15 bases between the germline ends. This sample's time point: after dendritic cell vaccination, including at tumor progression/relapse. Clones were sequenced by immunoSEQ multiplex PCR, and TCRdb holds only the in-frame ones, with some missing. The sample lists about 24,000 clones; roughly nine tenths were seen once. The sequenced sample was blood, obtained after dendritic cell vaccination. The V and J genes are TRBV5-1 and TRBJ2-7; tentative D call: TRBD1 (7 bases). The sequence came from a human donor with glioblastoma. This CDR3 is CASSLGGTAITYEQYF. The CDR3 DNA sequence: TGCGCCAGCAGCTTGGGCGGGACAGCGATAACCTACGAGCAGTACTTC.